What follows are 24 T cell receptor beta chains derived from one specimen sequenced in a study of CD8 T cells in ankylosing spondylitis. Each CDR3 protein is one row after TCRdb ran MiXCR on the 5' RACE reads. The sample includes 150,000 or so distinct CDR3 sequences, approximately 10% of them seen just once. The sequenced sample was blood, either unsorted or a sorted T cell fraction (not recorded which). Receptor source: a male donor with ankylosing spondylitis or in good health (not recorded which).

As for this clonotype: With a much larger clone just one base away, this may be a read error. The chain joins TRBV6-5 to TRBJ2-3; D may be TRBD1 (5 bases). The CDR3 contains 13 residues. Trimming took off 7 bases at V and 4 bases at J, with 12 bases between the two ends. The germline V gene encodes CDR1 MNHEY and CDR2 SVGAGI. CDR3 sequence: CASTFQGADTQYF. The CDR3 coding sequence is TGTGCCAGCACGTTCCAGGGCGCAGATACGCAGTATTTT.

This clonotype appeared once. This may arise from a read error, as a much more abundant clone is one base away. The chain has TRBV20-1 and TRBJ1-3, with D possibly matching TRBD1 (6 bases). V was trimmed by 5 bases and J by 1 base, leaving 9 bases between them. This CDR3 region has 13 residues. The germline V gene has CDR1 DFQATT and CDR2 SNEGSKA (reference sequence). CDR3 loop: CSACTGSGNTIYF. The CDR3 region has the DNA TGCAGTGCTTGCACAGGGTCTGGAAACACCATATATTTT.

This clonotype has ten or more counts. This sequence joins TRBV11-2 and TRBJ2-2; possibly TRBD1 or TRBD2 for D (5 bases each). CDR1 and CDR2 from the germline V gene are SGHAT and FQNNGV. V shed 3 bases and J shed 5 bases, with 13 bases lying between them. This CDR3 is built from 15 residues. CDR3 DNA: TGTGCCAGCAGCTTCCCTCGGGGACGGACCGGGGAGCTGTTTTTT. Protein sequence: CASSFPRGRTGELFF.

The chain recombines TRBV7-2 with TRBJ2-7, with 9 bases lining up with TRBD1. The V gene end was trimmed by 0 bases and the J gene end by 6 bases; junction bases not matched to a gene: 6. Germline assignment: CDR1 SGHTA and CDR2 FQGNSA. CDR3 size: 15 residues. CDR3 amino acids: CASSLAGTGRGEQYF. CDR3 bases: TGTGCCAGCAGCTTAGCCGGGACAGGGCGAGGCGAGCAGTACTTC.

This clonotype was counted at least ten times. The chain couples TRBV5-1 to TRBJ2-4; no clear D. V lost 3 bases and J 5 bases, leaving 6 bases between the germline ends. The germline CDR1 and CDR2 sequences are SGHRS and YFSETQ. The CDR3 is 12 amino acids. CDR3 sequence: CASSYGENIQYF. The CDR3 DNA follows: TGCGCCAGCAGCTACGGAGAAAACATTCAGTACTTC.

This clonotype was recorded at least ten times. The J gene is TRBJ2-7, the V gene TRBV5-1; a weak D match, TRBD2 (7 bases). The ends were cut back, 4 bases at V and 5 bases at J, with 22 bases in the middle. Germline CDR1 is SGHRS and CDR2 is YFSETQ. The CDR3 contains 16 residues. The DNA for the CDR3 is TGCGCCAGCAGCCAGATAGGGGGGGGGCGAATCGACGAGCAGTACTTC. Residues: CASSQIGGGRIDEQYF.

This clonotype occurred many times. V is TRBV27 and J is TRBJ1-2; TRBD1 matches 11 bases. The CDR3 loop spans 15 amino acids. CDR1 and CDR2 (germline): MNHEY, SMNVEV (reference sequence). The V segment lost 5 bases and the J segment 5 bases; nucleotides outside the gene matches: 7. The CDR3 protein is CASSTGQGAGYGYTF. Here the CDR3 DNA reads TGTGCCAGCAGTACTGGACAGGGGGCTGGTTATGGCTACACCTTC.

The chain couples TRBV4-3 to TRBJ2-3, with D hard to call. Germline-derived CDR1 and CDR2 are LGHNA and YSLEER. Trimming removed 0 bases at V and 2 bases at J, with 15 bases between. The CDR3 is 17 amino acids. CDR3 protein: CASSQEGNRALTDTQYF. The CDR3 DNA reads TGCGCCAGCAGCCAAGAAGGGAACCGGGCCCTCACAGATACGCAGTATTTT.

The chain is built from TRBV4-3 and TRBJ2-7, with no clear D. CDR3 length: 15 residues. Trimming took off 0 bases at V and 1 base at J, with 10 bases between the two ends. CDR1 is LGHNA and CDR2 is YSLEER in the germline V gene. The CDR3: CASSQDLGSSYEQYF. The CDR3 DNA reads TGCGCCAGCAGCCAAGATCTTGGCAGTTCCTACGAGCAGTACTTC.

This clonotype was detected only a few times. The V and J genes are TRBV7-9 and TRBJ1-2, with D possibly matching TRBD1 (5 bases). CDR1 is SEHNR and CDR2 is FQNEAQ in the germline V gene (reference sequence). The germline V and J ends were trimmed by 2 bases and 4 bases, with 8 bases remaining between them. This CDR3 has 13 residues. CDR3 nucleotides: TGTGCCAGCAGCTTACGAGGGGCCTATGGCTACACCTTC. It yields the protein CASSLRGAYGYTF.

The J gene is TRBJ2-6, the V gene TRBV30; D uncertain. This CDR3 comprises 14 residues. V gave up 4 bases and J gave up 0 bases, with 7 bases separating them. The germline V gene encodes CDR1 GTSNPN and CDR2 SVGIG (reference sequence). CDR3: CAWTRDSGANVLTF. The CDR3 bases are TGTGCCTGGACACGTGACTCTGGGGCCAACGTCCTGACTTTC.

This clonotype turned up a few times. The rearrangement links TRBV5-1 to TRBJ2-3, with D perhaps matching TRBD1 (5 bases). V dropped 4 bases and J dropped 6 bases, with 12 bases sitting between them. This CDR3 is built from 13 residues. The V gene's germline CDR1 is SGHRS and CDR2 YFSETQ. CDR3 amino acids: CASSRPGSDTQYF. CDR3 nucleotide sequence: TGCGCCAGCAGCCGTCCAGGGTCCGATACGCAGTATTTT.

This clonotype showed up many times. The V call is TRBV5-1, the J call TRBJ2-1, with TRBD2 matching over 10 bases. Losses at the gene ends were 2 bases for V and 7 bases for J; bases not matched to a gene: 6. Germline CDR1 SGHRS, CDR2 YFSETQ. The CDR3 consists of 15 residues. The CDR3 DNA follows: TGCGCCAGCAGCTTCCTAGCGGGAGTTGCAAATGAGCAGTTCTTC. Its protein is CASSFLAGVANEQFF.

The sample holds many counts of this clonotype. The chain links TRBV7-8 to TRBJ2-2; 12 bases line up with TRBD2. Trimming removed 5 bases from V and 4 bases from J; junction bases left unmatched: 11. This CDR3 has 18 amino acids. Germline loops: CDR1 SGHVS, CDR2 FQNEAQ. CDR3 nucleotides: TGTGCCAGCAGCCTGGGACTAGCGGGCTCCGAGGGCACCGGGGAGCTGTTTTTT. This encodes CASSLGLAGSEGTGELFF.

This clonotype has ten or more counts. The chain has TRBV9 and TRBJ1-4; D gene uncertain. The CDR3 runs to 14 residues. Germline V gene sequence: CDR1 SGDLS, CDR2 YYNGEE. Trimming removed 5 bases at V and 0 bases at J, with 8 bases between. This chain's CDR3 is CASSLDATNEKLFF. CDR3 bases: TGTGCCAGCAGTTTGGATGCAACTAATGAAAAACTGTTTTTT.

Notes on this clonotype: A much larger clone lies one base from this, so it may be a read error. V and J are TRBV5-6 and TRBJ1-5; D is unresolved. The CDR3 has 14 residues. Per germline, CDR1 SGHDT and CDR2 YYEEEE. The CDR3 nucleotides are TGTGCCAGCAGCTTGGGACGTATCAATCAGCGCCAGCATTTT. The encoded protein is CASSLGRINQRQHF.

This sequence joins TRBV6-1 and TRBJ1-4, with no clear D. CDR1 is MNHNS and CDR2 is SASEGT in the germline V gene. The CDR3 loop spans 14 amino acids. With 1 base removed from V and 7 bases from J, the gap between germline ends came to 10 bases. The CDR3 loop reads CASSEVNKGEKLFF. CDR3 bases: TGTGCCAGCAGTGAAGTGAACAAAGGTGAAAAACTGTTTTTT.

In its sample, this clonotype was seen many times. The J gene is TRBJ2-3, the V gene TRBV5-1, with D hard to call. Trimming removed 0 bases at V and 6 bases at J, with 8 bases between. Germline lookup yields CDR1 SGHRS and CDR2 YFSETQ. The CDR3 has 13 residues. This CDR3 reads CASSLGFEDTQYF. The DNA for the CDR3 is TGCGCCAGCAGCTTGGGATTTGAGGATACGCAGTATTTT.

The CDR3 spells CASSSGVDSSYNEQFF. In DNA form, the CDR3 reads TGCGCCAGCTCGAGCGGGGTCGATAGCTCCTACAATGAGCAGTTCTTC. This chain links TRBV5-1 with TRBJ2-1, with 7 bases fitting TRBD2. The CDR3 contains 16 residues. Germline CDR1 SGHRS, CDR2 YFSETQ. V lost 7 bases to trimming and J lost 0 bases; unmatched junction nucleotides: 10.

This clonotype was counted ten times or more. The chain carries TRBV3-1 and TRBJ2-7; 11 bases fit TRBD2. J gave up 0 bases and V 0 bases, and 4 bases lay outside the gene matches. Per germline, CDR1 LGHDT and CDR2 YNNKEL (reference sequence). The length of the CDR3 is 17 residues. CDR3 nucleotides: TGTGCCAGCAGCCAAGATCTAGCGGGAGGTTCCTCCTACGAGCAGTACTTC. Translation gives CASSQDLAGGSSYEQYF.

This clonotype was seen ten or more times. The rearrangement links TRBV5-6 to TRBJ2-4; D assignment may be TRBD1 or TRBD2 (5 bases each). This CDR3 comprises 18 residues. Germline CDR1 and CDR2: SGHDT and YYEEEE. V lost 4 bases and J lost 0, with 20 bases in between. The CDR3 nucleotides read TGTGCCAGCAGCCGCGCCCCCTTGGGGGACCTAGCCAAAAACATTCAGTACTTC. Protein: CASSRAPLGDLAKNIQYF.

The sample holds many counts of this clonotype. The rearrangement links TRBV5-1 to TRBJ2-5; D gene uncertain. V lost 1 base, J lost 2 bases, and 6 bases lay in between. The CDR3 is made up of 13 amino acids. Germline V gives CDR1 SGHRS, CDR2 YFSETQ. The CDR3 DNA follows: TGCGCCAGCAGCTTGATCGCTCAAGAGACCCAGTACTTC. It yields the protein CASSLIAQETQYF.

This clonotype has at least ten counts. The chain is built from TRBV5-1 and TRBJ2-7; 8 bases are a match to TRBD1. Germline V gene sequence: CDR1 SGHRS, CDR2 YFSETQ. Trimming took 5 bases from V and 6 from J; bases not matched to a gene: 7. The CDR3 is 13 amino acids. The CDR3 loop is CASSGQGLSEQYF. In nucleotides, the CDR3 is TGCGCCAGCAGTGGACAGGGATTAAGCGAGCAGTACTTC.

Ten or more counts support this clonotype. The chain couples TRBV5-1 to TRBJ1-4; 8 nucleotides align to TRBD1. The CDR3 has 14 residues. J gave up 5 bases and V 5 bases, and 5 bases lay outside the gene matches. CDR1 is SGHRS and CDR2 is YFSETQ in the germline V gene. The CDR3 nucleotides are TGCGCCAGCAGTGGTGGGACAGGAAATGAAAAACTGTTTTTT. Its translation is CASSGGTGNEKLFF.